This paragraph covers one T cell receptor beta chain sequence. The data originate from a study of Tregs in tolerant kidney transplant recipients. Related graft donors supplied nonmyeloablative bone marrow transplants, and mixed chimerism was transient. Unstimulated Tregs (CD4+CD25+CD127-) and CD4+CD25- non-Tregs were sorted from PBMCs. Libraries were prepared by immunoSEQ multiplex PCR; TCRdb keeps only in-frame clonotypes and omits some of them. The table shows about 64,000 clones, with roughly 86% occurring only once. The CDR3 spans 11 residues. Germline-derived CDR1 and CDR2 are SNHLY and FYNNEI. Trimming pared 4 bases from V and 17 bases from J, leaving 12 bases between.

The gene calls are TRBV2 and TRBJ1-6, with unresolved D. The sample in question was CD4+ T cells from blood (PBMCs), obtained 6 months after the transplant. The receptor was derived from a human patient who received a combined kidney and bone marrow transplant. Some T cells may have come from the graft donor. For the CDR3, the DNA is TGTGCCAGCAGTGGAAGTATGCGATTCCACTTT. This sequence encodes CASSGSMRFHF.